These 28 T cell receptor beta chains originate from one sample sequenced in a study of Tregs in tolerant kidney transplant recipients (dated 2019 in TCRdb). The meaning of the sample's time point label: blood sample drawn before combined kidney and bone marrow transplant. The protocol used for the library was the immunoSEQ multiplex PCR assay. TCRdb took this table from immuneACCESS and kept in-frame rearrangements with V and J called. Such tables lack part of the clones; where checked against another copy, unresolved V genes explain under half of the gap, and the rest is unexplained. Here the sample has tens of thousands of clones; approximately 88% occur a single time. The top ten clones comprise approximately 0.4% of the sample. This specimen was CD4+ T cells from blood, taken before the transplant. The receptors originated from a human donor who received a combined kidney and bone marrow transplant.

The CDR3 DNA sequence: TGCGCCAGCAGCTCCGACAGGGGAAGGACCGGGGAGCTGTTTTTT. Translated, it gives CASSSDRGRTGELFF. This chain joins TRBV5-1 and TRBJ2-2; 8 bases match TRBD1. The CDR3 sequence is 15 residues long. The J segment lost 5 bases and the V segment lost 3 bases, leaving 6 bases of the junction unmatched. Per germline, CDR1 SGHRS and CDR2 YFSETQ. The whole variable domain, remainder taken from reference TRBV5-1 and TRBJ2-2, is KAGVTQTPRYLIKTRGQQVTLSCSPISGHRSVSWYQQTPGQGLQFLFEYFSETQRNKGNFPGRFSGRQFSNSRSEMNVSTLELGDSALYLCASSSDRGRTGELFFGEGSRLTVL.

V usage is TRBV28 and J usage is TRBJ1-5; D possibly corresponds to TRBD1 (6 bases). V shed 6 bases and J shed 3 bases, with 18 bases lying between them. This CDR3 comprises 16 residues. The V gene's germline CDR1 is MDHEN and CDR2 SYDVKM. The CDR3: CASSTASRDNNQPQHF. In DNA form, the CDR3 reads TGTGCCAGCAGCACCGCAAGTAGGGACAACAATCAGCCCCAGCATTTT. Complete variable domain (other parts from reference TRBV28 and TRBJ1-5): DVKVTQSSRYLVKRTGEKVFLECVQDMDHENMFWYRQDPGLGLRLIYFSYDVKMKEKGDIPEGYSVSREKKERFSLILESASTNQTSMYLCASSTASRDNNQPQHFGDGTRLSIL.

V is TRBV7-7 and J is TRBJ1-4; no clear D gene. This CDR3 has 13 amino acids. Trimming took off 5 bases at V and 8 bases at J, with 12 bases between the two ends. Germline CDR1 and CDR2: SSHAT and FNYEAQ (reference sequence). CDR3 in amino acids: CASSNGVGEKLFF. DNA for the CDR3: TGTGCCAGCAGCAACGGGGTGGGGGAAAAACTGTTTTTT.

J is TRBJ1-4 and V is TRBV28, with D hard to call. Trimming left V 5 bases short and J 0 bases short, with 10 bases between. Germline CDR1 reads MDHEN; CDR2 reads SYDVKM. The CDR3 consists of 15 residues. CDR3 sequence reads: CASSRKLSTNEKLFF. The CDR3 region has the DNA TGTGCCAGCAGTCGAAAGCTGTCAACTAATGAAAAACTGTTTTTT.

The V and J genes are TRBV9 and TRBJ2-3; TRBD2 aligns across 11 bases. CDR3 size: 17 residues. The germline V gene has CDR1 SGDLS and CDR2 YYNGEE. V shed 0 bases and J 4 bases; nucleotides not matched to a gene: 7. This chain's CDR3 is CASSVAAGTSGSDTQYF. Here the CDR3 DNA reads TGTGCCAGCAGCGTAGCCGCTGGGACTAGCGGCTCAGATACGCAGTATTTT.

This clone showed up just once. The rearrangement links TRBV10-3 to TRBJ1-5, with TRBD1 as a possible D gene (5 bases). The CDR3 has 14 residues. CDR1 and CDR2 from the germline V gene are ENHRY and SYGVKD. The V end lost 0 bases, the J end lost 2 bases, and 5 bases lay between the germline ends. The CDR3 DNA reads TGTGCCATCAGTGAGTCAGGGGGCAATCAGCCCCAGCATTTT. Its protein is CAISESGGNQPQHF.

This chain links TRBV7-9 with TRBJ1-2; perhaps TRBD1 as D (6 bases). The V end lost 5 bases, the J end lost 4 bases, and 14 bases lay between the germline ends. CDR1 and CDR2 from the germline V gene are SEHNR and FQNEAQ (reference sequence). CDR3 size: 14 residues. The CDR3, as DNA: TGTGCCAGCAGCCCGAGACAGGAGACCTATGGCTACACCTTC. This codes for CASSPRQETYGYTF.

This sequence joins TRBV7-3 and TRBJ2-3, with 7 bases aligning to TRBD1. J lost 2 bases, V lost 5 bases, and 7 bases had no gene match. This CDR3 is 15 amino acids long. CDR1 and CDR2 (germline): SGHTA, FQGTGA. CDR3 region: CASSPGQTFTDTQYF. DNA for the CDR3: TGTGCCAGCAGCCCGGGACAGACATTCACAGATACGCAGTATTTT.

This clone was recorded only once. The chain has TRBV6-5 and TRBJ2-3; TRBD2 might be the D (5 bases). The CDR3 contains 14 residues. Trimming took 1 base from V and 4 from J, leaving 9 bases between them. Germline V gene sequence: CDR1 MNHEY, CDR2 SVGAGI. This CDR3 reads CASSYFAGADTQYF. In DNA form, the CDR3 reads TGTGCCAGCAGTTACTTCGCCGGGGCAGATACGCAGTATTTT.

This rearrangement joins TRBV5-1 to TRBJ1-4; the match to TRBD1 covers 9 bases. Trimming at V came to 4 bases and at J to 5 bases, leaving 3 bases not matched to a gene. CDR1 and CDR2 (germline): SGHRS, YFSETQ. The CDR3 extends over 14 amino acids. CDR3 DNA sequence: TGCGCCAGCAGCGGCGGACAGGGGAATGAAAAACTGTTTTTT. This gives the protein CASSGGQGNEKLFF.

The chain carries TRBV23-1 and TRBJ2-7, with 10 bases fitting TRBD1. TRBV23-1 is an ORF; its function is uncertain. The CDR3 has 17 amino acids. V was clipped by 4 bases and J by 0 bases; unmatched bases: 9. The CDR3 DNA reads as TGCGCCAGCAGTCTCCGGGACAGGGGTCTCCTCTCCTACGAGCAGTACTTC. This translates into CASSLRDRGLLSYEQYF.

Here the CDR3 reads CASGPGGGPYEQYF. CDR3 DNA: TGTGCCAGCGGCCCTGGGGGGGGACCCTACGAGCAGTACTTC. The rearrangement links TRBV28 to TRBJ2-7; 7 positions agree with TRBD2. The junction had 9 bases not matched to a gene; V was cut back by 8 bases and J by 2 bases. The CDR3 has 14 residues. Germline V gives CDR1 MDHEN, CDR2 SYDVKM.

The chain joins TRBV5-1 to TRBJ2-2; D gene uncertain. V lost 0 bases and J lost 0, with 9 bases in between. CDR3 length: 16 amino acids. The V gene's germline CDR1 is SGHRS and CDR2 YFSETQ. This CDR3 reads CASSLGHNSNTGELFF. CDR3 nucleotide sequence: TGCGCCAGCAGCTTGGGGCATAATTCGAACACCGGGGAGCTGTTTTTT. Full variable domain (rest looked up from reference TRBV5-1 and TRBJ2-2): KAGVTQTPRYLIKTRGQQVTLSCSPISGHRSVSWYQQTPGQGLQFLFEYFSETQRNKGNFPGRFSGRQFSNSRSEMNVSTLELGDSALYLCASSLGHNSNTGELFFGEGSRLTVL.

The chain joins TRBV6-5 to TRBJ2-2; the match to TRBD1 covers 9 bases. CDR1 is MNHEY and CDR2 is SVGAGI in the germline V gene. CDR3 length: 16 residues. Trimming at V came to 3 bases and at J to 6 bases, leaving 8 bases not matched to a gene. The CDR3 spells CASSYMDRGNSGELFF. For the CDR3, the DNA is TGTGCCAGCAGTTATATGGACAGGGGTAACTCCGGGGAGCTGTTTTTT.

This chain uses TRBV30 with TRBJ2-4, with 8 bases identical to TRBD1. The CDR3 is 13 amino acids. CDR1 and CDR2 (germline): GTSNPN, SVGIG (reference sequence). Losses at the gene ends were 3 bases for V and 7 bases for J; bases not matched to a gene: 5. The CDR3 nucleotides read TGTGCCTGGAGCCCGACAGGGGTGAACATTCAGTACTTC. Encoded protein: CAWSPTGVNIQYF.

This clone was observed a single time. This sequence joins TRBV27 and TRBJ1-1, with D tentatively TRBD1 (6 bases). This CDR3 is 15 amino acids long. The germline CDR1 and CDR2 sequences are MNHEY and SMNVEV (reference sequence). With 3 bases removed from V and 5 bases from J, the gap between germline ends came to 16 bases. The CDR3 DNA reads as TGTGCCAGCAGTTTCGGGCGGGGGGCAGAGACTGAAGCTTTCTTT. The encoded protein is CASSFGRGAETEAFF.

The chain uses TRBV29-1 and TRBJ2-5; TRBD2 matches 9 bases. Per the germline V gene, CDR1 is SQVTM and CDR2 is ANQGSEA. The CDR3 contains 13 residues. Germline trimming cut 5 bases from V and 4 bases from J; bases unmatched to any gene: 5. Here the CDR3 DNA reads TGCAGCGTTCTAGCGGGAAGCGGAGAGACCCAGTACTTC. Its translation is CSVLAGSGETQYF.

The chain is built from TRBV1 and TRBJ2-6; the D call in the table, TRBD1, was not verified against the DNA. TRBV1 is recorded as a pseudogene. This CDR3 region has 22 residues. The CDR3 nucleotides read TGCACCAGCAGCCAAGATAGGTTATTACCGGGGACAGGGGACTCTGGGGCCAACGTCCTGACTTTC. This codes for CTSSQDRLLPGTGDSGANVLTF.

The rearrangement uses TRBV4-2 and TRBJ1-1; D may be TRBD1 (6 bases). CDR3 length: 14 residues. CDR1 and CDR2 (germline): LGHNA, YNFKEQ. V was pared by 0 bases and J by 1 base, with 6 bases between. The CDR3 DNA is TGTGCCAGCAGCCAAGAAGGGGGGAACACTGAAGCTTTCTTT. This encodes CASSQEGGNTEAFF.

The V and J genes are TRBV29-1 and TRBJ2-5; 10 positions match TRBD2. The trim removed 2 bases at V and 5 bases at J, leaving 8 bases unmatched. This CDR3 spans 15 amino acids. Germline CDR1 and CDR2: SQVTM and ANQGSEA. The CDR3 loop reads CSVERASGSLETQYF. The CDR3 coding sequence is TGCAGCGTTGAAAGGGCTAGCGGGAGTCTGGAGACCCAGTACTTC.

The rearrangement uses TRBV2 and TRBJ2-3; 11 nucleotides agree with TRBD2. V lost 5 bases to trimming and J lost 4 bases; unmatched junction nucleotides: 5. CDR1 and CDR2 from the germline V gene are SNHLY and FYNNEI. The CDR3 runs 15 residues. DNA for the CDR3: TGTGCCAGCAGTCCCCTAGCGGGGGGACCAGATACGCAGTATTTT. Translating gives CASSPLAGGPDTQYF.

This clone was detected only once. The V and J genes are TRBV5-1 and TRBJ2-2; 7 nucleotides align to TRBD2. V lost 6 bases to trimming and J lost 2 bases; unmatched junction nucleotides: 7. Germline V gene sequence: CDR1 SGHRS, CDR2 YFSETQ. The CDR3 is 15 residues long. The CDR3 protein is CASTGGSDNTGELFF. Written as DNA, the CDR3 is TGCGCCAGCACAGGCGGGAGCGATAACACCGGGGAGCTGTTTTTT.

The chain combines TRBV30 with TRBJ1-3, with D possibly matching TRBD1 (5 bases). This CDR3 is built from 11 residues. Looked up from germline, CDR1 is GTSNPN and CDR2 is SVGIG (reference sequence). Trimming removed 3 bases at V and 8 bases at J, with 8 bases between. The CDR3 region has the DNA TGTGCCTGGAGGGGGGGACACACCATATATTTT. Its protein is CAWRGGHTIYF.

V gene TRBV29-1 combines with J gene TRBJ1-1; D not resolved. Germline lookup yields CDR1 SQVTM and CDR2 ANQGSEA. This CDR3 has 15 amino acids. Between the trimmed V and J ends, which lost 3 bases and 0 bases, there was a span of 14 bases. This CDR3 is CSVDVRGNMNTEAFF. Written as DNA, the CDR3 is TGCAGCGTTGACGTCCGGGGAAATATGAACACTGAAGCTTTCTTT. Based on the CDR3 plus reference TRBV29-1 and TRBJ1-1, the full variable domain is SAVISQKPSRDICQRGTSLTIQCQVDSQVTMMFWYRQQPGQSLTLIATANQGSEATYESGFVIDKFPISRPNLTFSTLTVSNMSPEDSSIYLCSVDVRGNMNTEAFFGQGTRLTVV.

The gene calls are TRBV5-1 and TRBJ2-1; the match to TRBD2 covers 7 bases. V lost 3 bases to trimming and J lost 8 bases; unmatched junction nucleotides: 11. This CDR3 region has 15 residues. Per the germline V gene, CDR1 is SGHRS and CDR2 is YFSETQ. CDR3 sequence: CASSSLAGEVYEQFF. Written as DNA, the CDR3 is TGCGCCAGCAGCTCCTTAGCGGGTGAGGTGTATGAGCAGTTCTTC.

The chain links TRBV7-2 to TRBJ1-2; D remains unclear. V lost 4 bases and J 4 bases, leaving 22 bases between the germline ends. The CDR3 is 17 amino acids. The germline gives CDR1 SGHTA, CDR2 FQGNSA. CDR3 bases: TGTGCCAGCAGCTCGCCCACCCGAGGAGCAGAGTTCTATGGCTACACCTTC. Translated: CASSSPTRGAEFYGYTF.

The chain employs TRBV4-1 and TRBJ2-7, with 9 bases lining up with TRBD1. Germline V gives CDR1 MGHRA, CDR2 YSYEKL. The V and J ends lost 0 bases and 7 bases, in that order; junction bases with no gene match: 7. CDR3 size: 15 residues. CDR3 DNA: TGCGCCAGCAGCCAAGATGAACAGGGGGCGAGGGAGCAGTACTTC. Translated: CASSQDEQGAREQYF.

The gene calls are TRBV5-1 and TRBJ2-3; 8 nucleotides align to TRBD2. V shed 6 bases, J shed 1 base, and the junction held 4 bases outside the gene matches. The CDR3 sequence is 14 residues long. Germline values: CDR1 SGHRS, CDR2 YFSETQ. DNA of the CDR3: TGCGCCAGCAAGCGGGAGTTAGGCACAGATACGCAGTATTTT. Protein product: CASKRELGTDTQYF.